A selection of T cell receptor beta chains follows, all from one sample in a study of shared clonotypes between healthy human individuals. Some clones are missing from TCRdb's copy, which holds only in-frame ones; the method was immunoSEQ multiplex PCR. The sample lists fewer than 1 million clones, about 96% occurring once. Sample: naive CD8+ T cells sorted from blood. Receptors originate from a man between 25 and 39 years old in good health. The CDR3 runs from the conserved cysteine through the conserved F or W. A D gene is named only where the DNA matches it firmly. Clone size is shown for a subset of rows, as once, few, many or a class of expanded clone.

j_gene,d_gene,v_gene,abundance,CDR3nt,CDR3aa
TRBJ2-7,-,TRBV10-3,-,TGTGCCATCAGTGAGGAGGCCTACGAGCAGTACTTC,CAISEEAYEQYF
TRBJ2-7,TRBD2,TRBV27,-,TGTGCCAGCAGTACGGGACTAGCGGGAACCTACGAGCAGTACTTC,CASSTGLAGTYEQYF
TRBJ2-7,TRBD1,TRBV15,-,TGTGCCACCAGCAGAGATCGAGAAGGGACAGCCAAGTACGAGCAGTACTTC,CATSRDREGTAKYEQYF
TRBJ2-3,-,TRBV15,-,TGTGCCACCAGCATCGAGAACATTGCAGATACGCAGTATTTT,CATSIENIADTQYF
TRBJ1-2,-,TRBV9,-,TGTGCCAGCAGCGGTTTAAACAGCGATGGCTACACCTTC,CASSGLNSDGYTF
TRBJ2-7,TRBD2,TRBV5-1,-,TGCGCCAGCAGCGTTAGACTAGCGGGAGTAAACGAGCAGTACTTC,CASSVRLAGVNEQYF
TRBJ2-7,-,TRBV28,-,TGTGCCAGCAGTACCCGCACCATGATCTCCTACGAGCAGTACTTC,CASSTRTMISYEQYF
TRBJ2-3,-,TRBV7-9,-,TGTGCCAGCACCTTTCTCGAGGGAATGTCAAGCACAGATACGCAGTATTTT,CASTFLEGMSSTDTQYF
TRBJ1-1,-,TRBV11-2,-,TGTGCCAGCAGCTTCCCAGACCGGCTTGCCGGTGAAGCTTTCTTT,CASSFPDRLAGEAFF
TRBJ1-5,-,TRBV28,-,TGTGCCAGCAGTTTAGGGACGGTAAGACAGCCCCAGCATTTT,CASSLGTVRQPQHF
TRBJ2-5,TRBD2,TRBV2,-,TGTGCCAGCAGTGAGGGTGTCACTAGCGGGTTCCAAGAGACCCAGTACTTC,CASSEGVTSGFQETQYF
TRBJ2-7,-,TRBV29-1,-,TGCAGCGCCGGAGGAGGGGCCAGCTCCTACGAGCAGTACTTC,CSAGGGASSYEQYF
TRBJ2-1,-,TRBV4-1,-,TGCGCCAGCAGCCAAGAAGACAGCTACAATGAGCAGTTCTTC,CASSQEDSYNEQFF
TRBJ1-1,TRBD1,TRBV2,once,TGTGCCATCATCATGGCCCCAGGGGGGGATACTGAAGCTTTCTTT,CAIIMAPGGDTEAFF
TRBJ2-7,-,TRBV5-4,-,TGTGCCAGCAGCTTGGGACAGCCCCCTCACGAGCAGTACTTC,CASSLGQPPHEQYF
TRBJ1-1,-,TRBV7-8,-,TGTGCCAGCAGCCTAGGCGCGGGGTATGGCACTGAAGCTTTCTTT,CASSLGAGYGTEAFF
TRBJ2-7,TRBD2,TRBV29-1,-,TGCAGCGCGAGACTAGCGGGAGAAGTTGGCTACGAGCAGTACTTC,CSARLAGEVGYEQYF
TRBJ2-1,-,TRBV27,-,TGTGCCAGCAGTTTAAGCGGAGGCTCCTACAATGAGCAGTTCTTC,CASSLSGGSYNEQFF
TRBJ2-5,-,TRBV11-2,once,TGTGCCAGCAGCCTCGGACAGCTACAAGAGACCCAGTACTTC,CASSLGQLQETQYF
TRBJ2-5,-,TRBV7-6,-,TGTGCCAGCAGAGACACTTCCACAGGACAAGAGACCCAGTACTTC,CASRDTSTGQETQYF
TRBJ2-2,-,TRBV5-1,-,TGCGCCAGCAGCTTGGGATTAGCTGGAAACACCGGGGAGCTGTTTTTT,CASSLGLAGNTGELFF
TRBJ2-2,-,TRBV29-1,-,TGCAGCGTTGAATTAGTAGCGGACTCCACCGGGGAGCTGTTTTTT,CSVELVADSTGELFF
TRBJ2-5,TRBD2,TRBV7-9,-,TGTGCCAGCAGCCTCCTTACCGTGACTAGCGGGAAACTCCAAGAGACCCAGTACTTC,CASSLLTVTSGKLQETQYF
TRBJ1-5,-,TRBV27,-,TGTGCCAGCAGTCCCGGAGGACAGCCTCATCAGCCCCAGCATTTT,CASSPGGQPHQPQHF
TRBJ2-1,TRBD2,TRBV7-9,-,TGTGCCAGCAGCCATAGCGGGAGGGCCTCCTACAATGAGCAGTTCTTC,CASSHSGRASYNEQFF
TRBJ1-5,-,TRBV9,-,TGTGCCAGCGGGGGGCAGGCTAGCAATCAGCCCCAGCATTTT,CASGGQASNQPQHF
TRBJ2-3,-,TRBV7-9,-,TGTGCCAGCAGCACCCACCTCAGGGGCCTGACAGATACGCAGTATTTT,CASSTHLRGLTDTQYF
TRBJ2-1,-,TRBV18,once,TGTGCCAGCTCACCCACCGTGGAGGGCTACAATGAGCAGTTCTTC,CASSPTVEGYNEQFF
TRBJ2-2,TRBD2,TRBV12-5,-,TGTGCTAGTGGTCAGGGTGCGGGAGGGCTGAGCACCGGGGAGCTGTTTTTT,CASGQGAGGLSTGELFF
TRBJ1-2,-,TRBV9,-,TGTGCCAGCAGCGTAGCCCAGGCGGGCTATGGCTACACCTTC,CASSVAQAGYGYTF
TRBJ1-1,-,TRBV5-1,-,TGCGCCAGCAGCTTGCGGGGGCTGAACACTGAAGCTTTCTTT,CASSLRGLNTEAFF
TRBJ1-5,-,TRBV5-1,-,TGCGCCAGCAGCGTGGGTTTCGGTCAGCCCCAGCATTTT,CASSVGFGQPQHF
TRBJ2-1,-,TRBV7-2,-,TGTGCCAGCAGCGTCCTACGGTATAACAATGAGCAGTTCTTC,CASSVLRYNNEQFF
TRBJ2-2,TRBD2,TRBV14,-,TGTGCCAGCAGCCACCGACGGACTAGGGGCACCGGGGAGCTGTTTTTT,CASSHRRTRGTGELFF
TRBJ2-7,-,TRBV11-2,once,TGTGCCAGCAGCTTAGACGGAGTAACGTTTTACGAGCAGTACTTC,CASSLDGVTFYEQYF
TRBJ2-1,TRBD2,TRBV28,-,TGTGCCAGCAGTTCCTCAAGCGGGAGAATCAACAATGAGCAGTTCTTC,CASSSSSGRINNEQFF
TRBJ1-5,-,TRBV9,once,TGTGCCAGCAGCGTTTTCGGAAGCAATCAGCCCCAGCATTTT,CASSVFGSNQPQHF
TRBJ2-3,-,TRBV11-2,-,TGTGCCAGCAGCTTAGGGGTGGGGCGGGCCAGCACAGATACGCAGTATTTT,CASSLGVGRASTDTQYF
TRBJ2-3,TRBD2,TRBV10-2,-,TGCGCCAGCAGTGACAGTACTAGCGGGGTCACAGATACGCAGTATTTT,CASSDSTSGVTDTQYF